This TCR beta chain was captured by sequencing in a study of blood T cell repertoires in COVID-19. V lost 6 bases and J lost 4; bases outside the gene matches: 4. The CDR3 has 14 amino acids. Germline V lookup: CDR1 SNHLY, CDR2 FYNNEI. The repertoire was sequenced with immunoSEQ multiplex PCR; TCRdb's copy has only in-frame clones and lacks some. The sample has 200,000 or so clones, approximately 80% seen once; the top ten hold around 6.9%. V usage is TRBV2 and J usage is TRBJ1-4; 8 bases agree with TRBD1. The sequenced sample was peripheral blood. This TCR derives from a human donor with acute or convalescent COVID-19. The donor label of this sample is uncertain. The CDR3 DNA reads TGTGCCAGCAGAGAGGACAGGGTTAATGAAAAACTGTTTTTT. Protein: CASREDRVNEKLFF.